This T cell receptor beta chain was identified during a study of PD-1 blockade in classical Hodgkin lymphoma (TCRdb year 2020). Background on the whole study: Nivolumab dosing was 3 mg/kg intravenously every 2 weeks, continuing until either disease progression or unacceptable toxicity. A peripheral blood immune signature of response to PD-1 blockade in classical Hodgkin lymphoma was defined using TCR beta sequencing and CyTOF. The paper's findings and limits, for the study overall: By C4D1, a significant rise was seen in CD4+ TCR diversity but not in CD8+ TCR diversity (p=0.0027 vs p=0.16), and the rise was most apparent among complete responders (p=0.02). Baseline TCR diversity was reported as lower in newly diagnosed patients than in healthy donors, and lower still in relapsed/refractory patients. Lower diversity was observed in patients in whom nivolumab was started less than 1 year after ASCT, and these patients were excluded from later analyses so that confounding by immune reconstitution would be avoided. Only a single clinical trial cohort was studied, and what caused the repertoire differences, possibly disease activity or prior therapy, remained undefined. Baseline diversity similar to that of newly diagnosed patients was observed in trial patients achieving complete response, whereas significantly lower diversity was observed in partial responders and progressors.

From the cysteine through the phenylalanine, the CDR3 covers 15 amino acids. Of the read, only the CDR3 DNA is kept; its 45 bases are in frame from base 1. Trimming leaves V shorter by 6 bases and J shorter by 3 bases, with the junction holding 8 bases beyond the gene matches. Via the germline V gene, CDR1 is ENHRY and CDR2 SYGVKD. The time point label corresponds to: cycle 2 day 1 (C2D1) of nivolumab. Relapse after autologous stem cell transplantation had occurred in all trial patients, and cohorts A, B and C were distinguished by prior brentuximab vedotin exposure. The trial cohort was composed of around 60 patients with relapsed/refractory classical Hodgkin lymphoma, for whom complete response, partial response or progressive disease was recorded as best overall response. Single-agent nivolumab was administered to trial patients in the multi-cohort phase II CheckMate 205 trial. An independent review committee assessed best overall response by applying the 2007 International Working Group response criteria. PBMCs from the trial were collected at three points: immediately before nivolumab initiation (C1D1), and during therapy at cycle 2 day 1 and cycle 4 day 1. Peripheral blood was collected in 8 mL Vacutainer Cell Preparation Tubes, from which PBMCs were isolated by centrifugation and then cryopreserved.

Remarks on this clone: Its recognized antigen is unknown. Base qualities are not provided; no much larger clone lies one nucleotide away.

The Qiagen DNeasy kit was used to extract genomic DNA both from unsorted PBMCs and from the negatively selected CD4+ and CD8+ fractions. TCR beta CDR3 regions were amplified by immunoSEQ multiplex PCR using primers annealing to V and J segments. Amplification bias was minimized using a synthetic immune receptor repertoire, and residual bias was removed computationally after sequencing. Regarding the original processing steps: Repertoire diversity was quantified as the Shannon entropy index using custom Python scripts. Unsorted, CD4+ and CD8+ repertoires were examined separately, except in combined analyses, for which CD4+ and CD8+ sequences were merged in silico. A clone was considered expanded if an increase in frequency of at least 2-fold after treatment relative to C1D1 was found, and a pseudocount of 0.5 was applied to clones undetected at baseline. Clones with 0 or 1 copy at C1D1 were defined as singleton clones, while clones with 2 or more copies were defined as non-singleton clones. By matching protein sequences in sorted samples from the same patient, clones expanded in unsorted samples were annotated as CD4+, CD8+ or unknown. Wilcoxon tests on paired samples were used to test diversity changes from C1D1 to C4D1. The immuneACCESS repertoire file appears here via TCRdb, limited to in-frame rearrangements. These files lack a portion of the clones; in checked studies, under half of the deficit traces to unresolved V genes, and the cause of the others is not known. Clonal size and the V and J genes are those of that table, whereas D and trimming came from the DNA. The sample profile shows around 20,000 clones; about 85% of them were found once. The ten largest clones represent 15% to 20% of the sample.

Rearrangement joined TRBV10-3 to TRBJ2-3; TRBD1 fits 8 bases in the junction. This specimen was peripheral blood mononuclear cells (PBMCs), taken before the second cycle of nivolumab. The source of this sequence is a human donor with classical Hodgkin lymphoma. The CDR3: CAIRDGTGGTDTQYF. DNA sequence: TGTGCCATCAGGGATGGAACAGGGGGTACAGATACGCAGTATTTT.